A single T cell receptor (beta chain) is shown here with its context. The junction had 6 bases not matched to a gene; V was cut back by 4 bases and J by 1 base. The CDR3 length is 15 residues. Germline lookup yields CDR1 SGHVS and CDR2 FQNEAQ. The data originate from a study of radiation and T cells in renal cell carcinoma. The repertoire was sequenced with immunoSEQ multiplex PCR; TCRdb's copy has only in-frame clones and lacks some. Among 100,000 to 150,000 clones listed, approximately 82% were seen once. Time point specified: baseline pretreatment blood. Noted treatment: 15 Gy SBRT to primary tumor, nephrectomy 4 weeks later.

The sequence derives from a woman between 55 and 75 years old with renal cell carcinoma. The J gene is TRBJ2-5, the V gene TRBV7-8, with 7 nucleotides matching TRBD1. Here the sequenced sample was blood, taken from a patient whose treatment included radiotherapy and nephrectomy. The DNA for the CDR3 is TGTGCCAGCAGCTCCTATACAGGGGCCCAAGAGACCCAGTACTTC. This encodes CASSSYTGAQETQYF.